This T cell receptor beta chain is from a study of blood T cell repertoires in COVID-19. Study as a whole: Italy, Spain and the United States were the sources of the convalescent and acute COVID-19 samples.

The germline V gene encodes CDR1 SGDLS and CDR2 YYNGEE. V gave up 0 bases and J gave up 5 bases; unmatched junction bases: 5. The CDR3 has 15 residues. Original methodology: Reference gene primer amplification gave estimated nucleated cell counts. The data were produced by immunoSEQ multiplex PCR, yet TCRdb's version contains in-frame clones alone and is incomplete. V and J calls and clone size are given by that table; D and trimming were obtained from the DNA. The table has some 250,000 clones, approximately 83% seen once. Of note for this clone: This sample includes further DNA sequences coding for the same CDR3.

Source material: peripheral blood. This chain joins TRBV9 and TRBJ2-5; the match to TRBD2 covers 9 bases. This clonotype originated in a woman in her 30s who had recovered from COVID-19. CDR3 sequence reads: CASSVGSGGGETQYF. The CDR3 bases are TGTGCCAGCAGCGTAGGTAGCGGGGGCGGGGAGACCCAGTACTTC.